Described below is a single T cell receptor beta chain sequence and its context. This sample is drawn from a study of T-cell reconstitution after alpha-beta-depleted transplantation in children. Germline-derived CDR1 and CDR2 are SGHVS and FNYEAQ. The CDR3 is made up of 17 amino acids. The V end was cut by 4 bases, the J end by 2 bases, with 21 bases between. Preparation of the TCRbeta library used unique molecular identifiers. MiXCR was run by TCRdb on the PCR reads, yielding one entry per CDR3 protein. Among about 540,000 distinct CDR3 sequences listed, 15% to 20% were seen once. The sequencing used PBMCs from the stem cell graft donor, collected from the stem cell graft. This chain connects TRBV7-6 to TRBJ2-7; D is uncertain. This TCR derives from a human donor who donated a stem cell graft to a child with acute lymphoblastic leukemia. CDR3 bases: TGTGCCAGCAGCTACGAGCTATCCGGGTCGTCAACCTACGAGCAGTACTTC. Translating gives CASSYELSGSSTYEQYF.